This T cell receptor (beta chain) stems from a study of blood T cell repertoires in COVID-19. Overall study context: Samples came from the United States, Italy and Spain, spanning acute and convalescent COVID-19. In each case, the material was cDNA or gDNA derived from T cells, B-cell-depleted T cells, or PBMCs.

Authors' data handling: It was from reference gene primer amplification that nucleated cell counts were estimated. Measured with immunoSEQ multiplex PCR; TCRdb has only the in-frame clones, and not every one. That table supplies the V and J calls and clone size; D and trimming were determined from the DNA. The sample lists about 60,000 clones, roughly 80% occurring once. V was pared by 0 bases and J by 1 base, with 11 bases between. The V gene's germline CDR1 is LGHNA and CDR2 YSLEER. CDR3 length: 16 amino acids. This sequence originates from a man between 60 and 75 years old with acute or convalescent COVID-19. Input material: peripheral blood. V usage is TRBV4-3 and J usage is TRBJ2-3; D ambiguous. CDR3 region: CASSQDVTGGTDTQYF. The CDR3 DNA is TGCGCCAGCAGCCAAGATGTCACCGGTGGCACAGATACGCAGTATTTT.